The T cell receptor beta chain under discussion was sequenced for a study of cytomegalovirus exposure and HLA in healthy donors. Findings and limits, study-wide: It has been reported that TCR beta sequences accurately predicted the HLA-A and HLA-B alleles of most subjects.

As to this clone: Its antigen is unidentified.

Primers: 60 Vbeta forward and 13 Jbeta reverse. TCRdb's copy holds only in-frame clones and misses some; the assay was immunoSEQ multiplex PCR. The sample records some 95,000 clones, around 70% being singletons. The length of the CDR3 is 14 residues. V lost 3 bases, J lost 1 base, and 10 bases lay in between. Germline loops: CDR1 MGHRA, CDR2 YSYEKL. The chain links TRBV4-1 to TRBJ2-7, with D uncertain. This TCR derives from a female donor in good health and CMV-seronegative. Sequenced sample: PBMCs. DNA of the CDR3: TGCGCCAGCAGCCAGCCCACAGAATCCTACGAGCAGTACTTC. Amino acid sequence: CASSQPTESYEQYF.